The clone carrying this T cell receptor beta chain occurred a few times. The CDR3 has 14 amino acids. With 8 bases removed from V and 0 bases from J, the gap between germline ends came to 10 bases. Germline CDR1 reads LGHNT; CDR2 reads FRNRAP. Template-switching 5'RACE yielded the TCR cDNA; a universal primer site and UMIs were added in the process. TCRdb reprocessed the 5' RACE reads via MiXCR and lists one record per CDR3 protein. In the table there are about 580,000 distinct CDR3 sequences, approximately 16% of which are singletons. The data originate from a study of T cells after yellow fever vaccination.

The sample here was PBMCs, taken 5 to 6 days after the first yellow fever vaccination. This sequence originates from a man younger than 30 who received the YFV17D yellow fever vaccine. This chain joins TRBV12-5 and TRBJ2-2; D is unresolved. This chain's CDR3 is CASSDDPNTGELFF. The CDR3, as DNA: TGTGCTAGTTCCGATGACCCGAACACCGGGGAGCTGTTTTTT.